The clone carrying this T cell receptor (beta chain) was detected once. The sample belongs to a study of technical replicates of blood from several donors. The length of the CDR3 is 15 residues. Germline assignment: CDR1 LNHNV and CDR2 YYDKDF (reference sequence). V gave up 1 base and J gave up 1 base, with 9 bases separating them. Data came from immunoSEQ multiplex PCR; TCRdb stores just in-frame clones and leaves some out. The sample has about 58,000 clones, around 96% seen once. The sample taken for sequencing was PBMCs. The origin of this receptor is a human donor in good health. Some clones in this sample may be carry-over from other donors' samples. V is TRBV15 and J is TRBJ2-3, with D maybe TRBD1 (6 bases). The chain's CDR3 is CATSRGGPGTDTQYF. As DNA, the CDR3 is TGTGCCACCAGCAGAGGGGGGCCGGGCACAGATACGCAGTATTTT.